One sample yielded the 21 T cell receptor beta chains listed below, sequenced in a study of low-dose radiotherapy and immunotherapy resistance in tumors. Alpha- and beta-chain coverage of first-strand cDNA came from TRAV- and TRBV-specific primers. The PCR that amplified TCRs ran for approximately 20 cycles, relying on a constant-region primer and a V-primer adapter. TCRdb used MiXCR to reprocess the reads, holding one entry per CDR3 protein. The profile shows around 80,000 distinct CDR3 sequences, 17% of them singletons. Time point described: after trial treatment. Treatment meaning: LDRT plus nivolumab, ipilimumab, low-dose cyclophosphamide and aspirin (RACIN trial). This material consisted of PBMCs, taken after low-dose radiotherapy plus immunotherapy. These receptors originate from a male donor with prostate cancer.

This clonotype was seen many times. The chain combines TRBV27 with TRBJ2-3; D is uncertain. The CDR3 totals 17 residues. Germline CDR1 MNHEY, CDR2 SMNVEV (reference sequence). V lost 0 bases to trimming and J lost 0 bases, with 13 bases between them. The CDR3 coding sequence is TGTGCCAGCAGTTTATCGTGGGCACCCACTAGCACAGATACGCAGTATTTT. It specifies CASSLSWAPTSTDTQYF.

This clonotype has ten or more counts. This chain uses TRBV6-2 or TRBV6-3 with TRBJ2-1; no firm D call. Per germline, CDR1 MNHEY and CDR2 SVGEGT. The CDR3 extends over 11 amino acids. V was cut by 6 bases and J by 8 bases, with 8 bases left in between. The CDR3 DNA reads TGTGCCAGCAGCCGCCGGGATGAGCAGTTCTTC. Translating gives CASSRRDEQFF.

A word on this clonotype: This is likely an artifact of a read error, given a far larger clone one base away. The CDR3 reads CASSPREGSLYEQFF. CDR3 coding DNA: TGCGCCAGCAGCCCTCGAGAGGGGAGTCTTTACGAGCAGTTCTTC. The V call is TRBV5-1, the J call TRBJ2-1; either TRBD1 or TRBD2 may supply D (5 bases each). Between the trimmed V and J ends, which lost 4 bases and 10 bases, there was a span of 21 bases. The CDR3 contains 15 residues. Per germline, CDR1 SGHRS and CDR2 YFSETQ.

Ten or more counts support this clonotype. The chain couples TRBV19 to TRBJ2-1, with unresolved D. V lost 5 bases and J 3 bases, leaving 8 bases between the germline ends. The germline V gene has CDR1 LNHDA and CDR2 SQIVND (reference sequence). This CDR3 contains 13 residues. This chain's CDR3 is CASSRGNYNEQFF. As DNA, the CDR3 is TGTGCCAGTAGTCGCGGAAACTACAATGAGCAGTTCTTC.

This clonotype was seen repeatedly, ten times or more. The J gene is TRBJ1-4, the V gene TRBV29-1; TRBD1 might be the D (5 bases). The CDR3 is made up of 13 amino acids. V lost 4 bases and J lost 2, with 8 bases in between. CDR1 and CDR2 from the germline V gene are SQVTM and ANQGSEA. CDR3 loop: CSVGGTTNEKLFF. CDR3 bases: TGCAGCGTTGGGGGGACGACTAATGAAAAACTGTTTTTT. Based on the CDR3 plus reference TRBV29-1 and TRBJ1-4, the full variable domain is SAVISQKPSRDICQRGTSLTIQCQVDSQVTMMFWYRQQPGQSLTLIATANQGSEATYESGFVIDKFPISRPNLTFSTLTVSNMSPEDSSIYLCSVGGTTNEKLFFGSGTQLSVL.

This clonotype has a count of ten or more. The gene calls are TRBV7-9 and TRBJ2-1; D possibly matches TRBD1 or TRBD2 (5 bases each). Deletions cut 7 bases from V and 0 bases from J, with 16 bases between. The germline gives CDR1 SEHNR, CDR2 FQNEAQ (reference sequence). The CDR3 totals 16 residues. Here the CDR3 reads CASNYPGPSSYNEQFF. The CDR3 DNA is TGTGCCAGCAACTACCCGGGGCCGAGCTCCTACAATGAGCAGTTCTTC.

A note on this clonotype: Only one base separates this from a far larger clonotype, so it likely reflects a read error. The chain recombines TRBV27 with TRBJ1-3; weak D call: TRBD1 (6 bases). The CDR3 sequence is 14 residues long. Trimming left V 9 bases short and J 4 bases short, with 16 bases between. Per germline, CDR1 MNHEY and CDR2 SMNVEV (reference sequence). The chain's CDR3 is CARSITGYGNTIYF. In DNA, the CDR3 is TGTGCCAGGAGTATAACAGGGTACGGAAACACCATATATTTT.

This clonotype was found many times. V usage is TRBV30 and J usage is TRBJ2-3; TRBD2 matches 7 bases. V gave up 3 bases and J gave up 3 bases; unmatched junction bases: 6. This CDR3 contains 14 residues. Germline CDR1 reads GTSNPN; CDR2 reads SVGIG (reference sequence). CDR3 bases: TGTGCCTGGAGAAGCGGGACCCCAACAGATACGCAGTATTTT. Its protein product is CAWRSGTPTDTQYF.

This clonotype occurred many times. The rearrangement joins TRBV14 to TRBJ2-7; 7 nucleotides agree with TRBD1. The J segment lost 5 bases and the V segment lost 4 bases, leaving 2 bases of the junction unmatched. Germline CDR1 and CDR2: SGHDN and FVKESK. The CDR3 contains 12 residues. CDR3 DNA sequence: TGTGCCAGCAGCCCGACAGGGAACGAGCAGTACTTC. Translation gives CASSPTGNEQYF.

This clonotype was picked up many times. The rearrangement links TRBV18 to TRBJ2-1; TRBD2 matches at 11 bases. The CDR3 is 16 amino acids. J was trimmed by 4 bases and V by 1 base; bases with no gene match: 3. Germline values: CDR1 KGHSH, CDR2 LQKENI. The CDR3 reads CASSPQRLAGYNEQFF. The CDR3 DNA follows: TGTGCCAGCTCACCACAGCGACTAGCGGGATACAATGAGCAGTTCTTC.

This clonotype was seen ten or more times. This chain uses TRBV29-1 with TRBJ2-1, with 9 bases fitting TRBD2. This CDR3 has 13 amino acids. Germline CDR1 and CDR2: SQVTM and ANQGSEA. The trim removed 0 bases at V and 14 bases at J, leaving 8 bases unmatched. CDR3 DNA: TGCAGCGTTGAAGAAGGGTCTAGCGGGAAGGAGTTCTTC. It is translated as CSVEEGSSGKEFF.

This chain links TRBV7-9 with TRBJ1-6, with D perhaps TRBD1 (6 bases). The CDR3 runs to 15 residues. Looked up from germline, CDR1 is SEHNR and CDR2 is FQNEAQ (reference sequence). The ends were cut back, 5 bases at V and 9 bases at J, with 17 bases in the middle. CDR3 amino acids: CASSVDGGFGSPLHF. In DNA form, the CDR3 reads TGTGCCAGCAGCGTCGACGGGGGCTTCGGTTCACCCCTCCACTTT. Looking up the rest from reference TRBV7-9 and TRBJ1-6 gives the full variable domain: DTGVSQNPRHKITKRGQNVTFRCDPISEHNRLYWYRQTLGQGPEFLTYFQNEAQLEKSRLLSDRFSAERPKGSFSTLEIQRTEQGDSAMYLCASSVDGGFGSPLHFGNGTRLTVT.

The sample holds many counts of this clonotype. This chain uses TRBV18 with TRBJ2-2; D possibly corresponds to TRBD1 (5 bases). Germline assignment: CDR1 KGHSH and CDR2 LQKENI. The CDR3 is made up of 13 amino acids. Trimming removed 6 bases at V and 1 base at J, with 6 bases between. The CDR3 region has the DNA TGTGCCAGCTCCAGGGAGAACACCGGGGAGCTGTTTTTT. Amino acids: CASSRENTGELFF. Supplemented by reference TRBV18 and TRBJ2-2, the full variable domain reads NAGVMQNPRHLVRRRGQEARLRCSPMKGHSHVYWYRQLPEEGLKFMVYLQKENIIDESGMPKERFSAEFPKEGPSILRIQQVVRGDSAAYFCASSRENTGELFFGEGSRLTVL.

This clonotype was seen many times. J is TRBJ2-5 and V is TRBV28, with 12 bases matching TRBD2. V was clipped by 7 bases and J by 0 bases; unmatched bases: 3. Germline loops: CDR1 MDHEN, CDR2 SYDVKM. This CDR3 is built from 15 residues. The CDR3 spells CASTGTSGYQETQYF. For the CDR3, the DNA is TGTGCCAGCACGGGGACTAGCGGGTACCAAGAGACCCAGTACTTC.

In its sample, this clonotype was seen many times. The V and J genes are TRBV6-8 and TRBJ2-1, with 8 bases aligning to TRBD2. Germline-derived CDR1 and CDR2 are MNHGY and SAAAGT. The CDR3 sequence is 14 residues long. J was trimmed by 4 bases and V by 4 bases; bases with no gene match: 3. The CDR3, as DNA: TGTGCCAGCAGTTTTAGCGGGATGTACAATGAGCAGTTCTTC. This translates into CASSFSGMYNEQFF.

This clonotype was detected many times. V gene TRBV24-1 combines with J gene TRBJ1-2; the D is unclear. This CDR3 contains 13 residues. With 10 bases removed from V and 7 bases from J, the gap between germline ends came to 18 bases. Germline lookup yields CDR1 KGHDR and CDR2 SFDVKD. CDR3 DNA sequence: TGTGCCACGGGCGAGCGGGGTAACGGTGGCTACACCTTC. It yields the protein CATGERGNGGYTF.

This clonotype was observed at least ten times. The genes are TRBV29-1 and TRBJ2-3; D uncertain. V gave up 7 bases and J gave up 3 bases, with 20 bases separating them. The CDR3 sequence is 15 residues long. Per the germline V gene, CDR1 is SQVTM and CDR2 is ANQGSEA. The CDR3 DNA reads TGCAGCGCGGTTAGGGTGACTGGCTGGACAGATACGCAGTATTTT. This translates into CSAVRVTGWTDTQYF.

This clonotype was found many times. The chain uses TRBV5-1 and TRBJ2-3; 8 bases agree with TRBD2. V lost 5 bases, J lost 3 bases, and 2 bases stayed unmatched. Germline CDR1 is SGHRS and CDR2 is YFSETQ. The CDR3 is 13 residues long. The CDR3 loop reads CASRVAGTDTQYF. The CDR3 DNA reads TGCGCCAGCAGGGTAGCGGGAACAGATACGCAGTATTTT.

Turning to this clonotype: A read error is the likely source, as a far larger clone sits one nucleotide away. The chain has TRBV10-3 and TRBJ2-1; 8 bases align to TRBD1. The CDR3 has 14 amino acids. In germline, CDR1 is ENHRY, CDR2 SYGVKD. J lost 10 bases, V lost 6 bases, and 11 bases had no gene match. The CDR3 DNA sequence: TGTGCCATCAGGTTGACAGGGGCCACCTCCGAGCAGTTCTTC. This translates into CAIRLTGATSEQFF.

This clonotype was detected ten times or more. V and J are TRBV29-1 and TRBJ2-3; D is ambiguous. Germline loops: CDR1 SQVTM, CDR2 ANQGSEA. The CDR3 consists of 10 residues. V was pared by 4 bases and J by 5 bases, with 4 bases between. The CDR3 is CSVGGDTQYF. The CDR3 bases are TGCAGCGTTGGTGGAGATACGCAGTATTTT.

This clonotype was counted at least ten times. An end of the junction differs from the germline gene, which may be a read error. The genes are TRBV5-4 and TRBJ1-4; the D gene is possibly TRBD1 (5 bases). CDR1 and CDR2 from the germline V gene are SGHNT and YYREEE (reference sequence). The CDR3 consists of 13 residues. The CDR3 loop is CAISRATNEKLFF. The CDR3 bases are TGTGCCATCAGCAGGGCAACTAATGAAAAACTGTTTTTT.